This entry is about one T cell receptor (beta chain). This clone appeared once. No antigen is known for it. Per-base qualities were not stored, and no clone one base away is much larger. The sample originates from a study of T cell responses to AZD1222 COVID-19 vaccine (dated by TCRdb to the early 2020s). A note on the overall study: TCR sequencing was performed for roughly 240 trial participants, of whom some 200 were given two doses of AZD1222 and approximately 25 were given two doses of MenACWY control vaccine. Trial participants were enrolled into age subgroups of 18-55, 56-69 and 70-plus years, which contained about 160, 30 and 59 TCR-sequenced participants, respectively. Study-wide conclusions, independent of this receptor: Reportedly, close to half of the unique spike-specific TCRs recognized epitopes lying outside the regions that are mutated in the B.1.351 and B.1.1.7 variants. Because no samples from the day 14 peak response were available, repertoires could be characterized only after the peak T cell response. After two AZD1222 doses, both the breadth and the depth of spike-specific TCRs were significantly higher than at day 0 and than in MenACWY recipients. Conclusions about previously exposed vaccinees are limited, since just a handful of AZD1222 recipients were seropositive for SARS-CoV-2 at baseline. In the small 56-69-year group, the increase in depth fell short of significance, most likely because of low power. Most participants were white British and females outnumbered males, and the authors suggested that clonal diversity may have been underestimated. The vaccine-associated CD4 TCRs covered the entire spike protein, and the dominant responses fell in regions 160-218 and 743-854.

The CDR3 regions of human TCRbeta chains were subjected to immunosequencing. In the paper's pipeline: Repertoire TCRs were matched against a reference library of SARS-CoV-2-specific TCRs generated with the MIRA antigen-specificity platform. Breadth was defined as the fraction of unique TCRs that were SARS-CoV-2-associated. Depth was defined as the fraction of total T cells that were SARS-CoV-2-associated. Using the MIRA data, each spike-specific TCR was mapped to the spike region that the TCR reacts to and placed in a CD4 or CD8 class. Log10-transformed breadth and depth values were compared by one-way ANOVA with Sidak's multiple comparisons tests. Not all clones reach the TCRdb copy of this immuneACCESS table, which keeps in-frame sequences only. Checked studies attribute under half of the gap to unresolved V genes and leave the rest unexplained. D and trimming were read from the DNA, whereas the V and J calls and clone size are those reported in that table. This sample holds fewer than 55,000 clones; around four fifths were observed only once. Roughly 20% of the sample is in the top ten clones.

The germline ends are 16 bases apart after V is trimmed by 4 bases and J by 4 bases. CDR1 and CDR2 were assigned from the germline V gene as SNHLY and FYNNEI. The CDR3 holds 15 amino acids from the cysteine to the phenylalanine. Solely the CDR3 DNA is kept, with 45 bases framed from the first base. In light of the paper, this sample's time point label describes: baseline before first vaccination. In light of the paper, this sample's treatment or condition label describes: meningococcal conjugate vaccine given as trial control. Vaccinee samples were obtained from the UK trials COV001 and COV002, which included a single-blind randomized controlled phase 2/3 trial of AZD1222 (ChAdOx1 nCoV-19) in healthy adults. Trial participant PBMC samples were collected at day 0 and day 28 after the second dose for TCRbeta chain sequencing.

The sequence derives from an adult in good health. The chain was built from TRBV2 and TRBJ2-5, and the D gene may be TRBD2, 5 bases matching. Specimen: peripheral blood, collected on day 0 of MenACWY control vaccination. The CDR3 reads as follows: CASSGSVGRAETQYF. The DNA reads as follows: TGTGCCAGCAGTGGTAGCGTTGGGCGGGCAGAGACCCAGTACTTC.